The next 9 T cell receptor beta chains were all read from a single sample in a study of OX40 agonist ivuxolimab in advanced cancers. Method: immunoSEQ multiplex PCR; TCRdb's copy keeps in-frame clones and lacks some. The sample lists around 140,000 clones, 90% occurring once. The sample in question was CD4+ or CD8+ T cells sorted from blood, obtained in a trial of the OX40 agonist ivuxolimab. Receptors were obtained from an adult with an advanced solid tumor such as melanoma, head and neck, liver or kidney cancer.

This chain links TRBV6-1 with TRBJ2-1, with D hard to call. The CDR3 contains 14 residues. Germline CDR1 MNHNS, CDR2 SASEGT. V was shortened by 8 bases and J by 0 bases, with 11 bases between the two germline ends. The CDR3 here is CASWAFSSYNEQFF. CDR3 coding DNA: TGTGCCAGCTGGGCATTCAGCTCCTACAATGAGCAGTTCTTC.

J is TRBJ2-5 and V is TRBV28; 7 positions match TRBD2. CDR1 and CDR2 from the germline V gene are MDHEN and SYDVKM. V trimming: 6 bases; J trimming: 2 bases; junction bases outside the gene matches: 3. The length of the CDR3 is 13 residues. The CDR3 loop reads CASSPGLQETQYF. The CDR3 nucleotides are TGTGCCAGCAGCCCGGGACTACAAGAGACCCAGTACTTC.

The CDR3 DNA sequence: TGTGCCAGCAGCCCGGGGACTTACCCTGGAAACACCATATATTTT. It encodes CASSPGTYPGNTIYF. The chain recombines TRBV7-8 with TRBJ1-3; the D gene is possibly TRBD1 (5 bases). V lost 5 bases to trimming and J lost 2 bases, with 13 bases between them. CDR1 is SGHVS and CDR2 is FQNEAQ in the germline V gene. The CDR3 sequence is 15 residues long.

The V call is TRBV27, the J call TRBJ2-5, with a weak D call TRBD2 (6 bases). This CDR3 is built from 17 residues. The ends were cut back, 4 bases at V and 1 base at J, with 19 bases in the middle. Germline CDR1 MNHEY, CDR2 SMNVEV (reference sequence). The CDR3 here is CASSYMVGGYPQETQYF. CDR3 DNA sequence: TGTGCCAGCAGTTACATGGTAGGAGGGTACCCCCAAGAGACCCAGTACTTC.

The chain recombines TRBV5-1 with TRBJ1-4, with 11 positions matching TRBD1. This CDR3 is built from 14 residues. CDR1 is SGHRS and CDR2 is YFSETQ in the germline V gene. The trim removed 7 bases at V and 7 bases at J, leaving 6 bases unmatched. The DNA of the CDR3 is TGCGCCAGCTGCTCCGGGACAGGGGGTGAAAAACTGTTTTTT. Amino acid sequence: CASCSGTGGEKLFF.

The chain couples TRBV5-4 to TRBJ2-7, with 7 bases identical to TRBD1. The V and J ends lost 0 bases and 1 base, in that order; junction bases with no gene match: 4. The CDR3 is 15 residues long. Germline V gives CDR1 SGHNT, CDR2 YYREEE (reference sequence). CDR3: CASSLDRGASYEQYF. CDR3 coding DNA: TGTGCCAGCAGCTTGGACAGGGGCGCATCCTACGAGCAGTACTTC.

About this clone: The sample has other DNA sequences that encode this CDR3 too. The chain links TRBV11-2 to TRBJ2-7; D remains ambiguous. The germline gives CDR1 SGHAT, CDR2 FQNNGV. This CDR3 has 14 amino acids. V lost 0 bases and J 3 bases, leaving 9 bases between the germline ends. In DNA, the CDR3 is TGTGCCAGCAGCTTAGATACGGGTGGCTACGAGCAGTACTTC. Encoded protein: CASSLDTGGYEQYF.

V is TRBV6-1 and J is TRBJ2-3; D might be TRBD1 (6 bases). Germline lookup yields CDR1 MNHNS and CDR2 SASEGT. The CDR3 totals 15 residues. Between the trimmed V and J ends, which lost 4 bases and 2 bases, there was a span of 13 bases. In nucleotides, the CDR3 is TGTGCCAGCAGTGGATACAGGACAGACACAGATACGCAGTATTTT. It encodes CASSGYRTDTDTQYF.

This chain links TRBV5-4 with TRBJ1-1, with D hard to call. V lost 0 bases and J 1 base, leaving 10 bases between the germline ends. Germline V gene data show CDR1 as SGHNT and CDR2 as YYREEE (reference sequence). The CDR3 is 15 amino acids. The CDR3 nucleotides are TGTGCCAGCAGCTTGGCGGCACAGAGGAACACTGAAGCTTTCTTT. Amino acid sequence: CASSLAAQRNTEAFF.